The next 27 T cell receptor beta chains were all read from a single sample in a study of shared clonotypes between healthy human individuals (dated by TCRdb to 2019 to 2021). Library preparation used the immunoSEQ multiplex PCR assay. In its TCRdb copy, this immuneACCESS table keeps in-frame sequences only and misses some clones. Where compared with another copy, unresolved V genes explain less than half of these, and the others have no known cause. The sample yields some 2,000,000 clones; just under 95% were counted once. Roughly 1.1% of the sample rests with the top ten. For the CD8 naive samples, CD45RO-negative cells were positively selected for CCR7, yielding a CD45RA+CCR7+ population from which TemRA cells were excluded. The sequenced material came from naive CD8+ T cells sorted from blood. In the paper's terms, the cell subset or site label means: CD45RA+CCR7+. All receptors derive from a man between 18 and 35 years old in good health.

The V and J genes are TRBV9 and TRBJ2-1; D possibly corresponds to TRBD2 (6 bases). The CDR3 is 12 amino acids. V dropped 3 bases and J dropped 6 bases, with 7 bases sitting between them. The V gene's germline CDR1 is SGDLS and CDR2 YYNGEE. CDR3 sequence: CASSGTTNEQFF. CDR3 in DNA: TGTGCCAGCAGCGGGACTACCAATGAGCAGTTCTTC.

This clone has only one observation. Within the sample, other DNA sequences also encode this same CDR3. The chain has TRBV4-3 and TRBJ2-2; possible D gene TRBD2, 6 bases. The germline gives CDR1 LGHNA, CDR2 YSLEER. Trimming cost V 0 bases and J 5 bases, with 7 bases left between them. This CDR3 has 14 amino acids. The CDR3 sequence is CASSQEEGTGELFF. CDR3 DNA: TGCGCCAGCAGCCAAGAGGAGGGAACCGGGGAGCTGTTTTTT.

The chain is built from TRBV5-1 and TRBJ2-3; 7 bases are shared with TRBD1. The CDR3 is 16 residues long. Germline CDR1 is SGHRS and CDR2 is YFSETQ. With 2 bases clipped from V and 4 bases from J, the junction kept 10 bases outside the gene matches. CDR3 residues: CASSLETGKDADTQYF. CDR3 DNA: TGCGCCAGCAGCTTAGAGACAGGGAAGGACGCAGATACGCAGTATTTT.

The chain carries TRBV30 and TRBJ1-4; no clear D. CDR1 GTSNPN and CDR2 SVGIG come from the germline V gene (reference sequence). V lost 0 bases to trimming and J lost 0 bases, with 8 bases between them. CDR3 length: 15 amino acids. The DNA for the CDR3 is TGTGCCTGGAGTGTACTAGCTACAACTAATGAAAAACTGTTTTTT. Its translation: CAWSVLATTNEKLFF.

The CDR3 is CASRDSGLNTEAFF. The CDR3 DNA follows: TGCGCCAGCAGGGACAGCGGTTTGAACACTGAAGCTTTCTTT. This chain links TRBV10-2 with TRBJ1-1; D perhaps matches TRBD1 (6 bases). The V gene's germline CDR1 is WSHSY and CDR2 SAAADI. CDR3 length: 14 amino acids. Deletions cut 6 bases from V and 0 bases from J, with 11 bases between.

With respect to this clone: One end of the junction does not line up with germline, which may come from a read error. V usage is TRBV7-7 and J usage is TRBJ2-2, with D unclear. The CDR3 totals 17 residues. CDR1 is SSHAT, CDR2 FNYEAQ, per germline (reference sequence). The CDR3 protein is CASSPGWTAANTGELFF. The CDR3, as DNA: TGTGCTAGCAGCCCGGGTTGGACCGCTGCGAACACCGGGGAGCTGTTTTTT.

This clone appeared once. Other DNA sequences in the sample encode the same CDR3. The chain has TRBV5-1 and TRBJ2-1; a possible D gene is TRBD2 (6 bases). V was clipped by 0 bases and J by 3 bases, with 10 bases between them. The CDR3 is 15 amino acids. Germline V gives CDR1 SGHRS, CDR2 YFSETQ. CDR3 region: CASSLVSGSYNEQFF. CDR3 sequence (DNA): TGCGCCAGCAGCTTGGTATCCGGGAGCTACAATGAGCAGTTCTTC.

The CDR3 region has the DNA TGTGCCAGTGGGGCCAGGGGAGGGGAGCCCCAGCATTTT. The encoded protein is CASGARGGEPQHF. The chain uses TRBV6-5 and TRBJ1-5, with a possible D match to TRBD1 (6 bases). Trimming took off 9 bases at V and 8 bases at J, with 17 bases between the two ends. The CDR3 runs 13 residues. Germline V gene lookup returns CDR1 MNHEY and CDR2 SVGAGI.

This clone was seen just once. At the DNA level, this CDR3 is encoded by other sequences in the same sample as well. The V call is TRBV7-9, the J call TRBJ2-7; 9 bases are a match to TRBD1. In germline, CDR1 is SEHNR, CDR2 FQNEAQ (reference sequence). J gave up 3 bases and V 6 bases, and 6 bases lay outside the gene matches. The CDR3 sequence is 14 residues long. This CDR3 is CASSLQGASYEQYF. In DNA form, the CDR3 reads TGTGCCAGCAGTCTACAGGGGGCGAGCTACGAGCAGTACTTC. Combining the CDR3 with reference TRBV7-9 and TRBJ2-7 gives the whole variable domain DTGVSQNPRHKITKRGQNVTFRCDPISEHNRLYWYRQTLGQGPEFLTYFQNEAQLEKSRLLSDRFSAERPKGSFSTLEIQRTEQGDSAMYLCASSLQGASYEQYFGPGTRLTVT.

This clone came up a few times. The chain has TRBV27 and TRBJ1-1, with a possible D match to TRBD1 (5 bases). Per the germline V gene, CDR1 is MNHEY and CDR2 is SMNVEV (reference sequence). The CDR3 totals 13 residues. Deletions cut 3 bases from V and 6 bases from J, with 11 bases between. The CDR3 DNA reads TGTGCCAGCAGTTTCGGTAGGGGTTCTGAAGCTTTCTTT. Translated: CASSFGRGSEAFF.

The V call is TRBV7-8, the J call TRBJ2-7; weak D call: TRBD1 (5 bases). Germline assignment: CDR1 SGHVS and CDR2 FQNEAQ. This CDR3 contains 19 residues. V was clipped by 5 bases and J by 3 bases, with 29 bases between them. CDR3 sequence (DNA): TGTGCCAGCAGCCTCCCCTCGGACACTAAGTTCTCTTTACTCTACGAGCAGTACTTC. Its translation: CASSLPSDTKFSLLYEQYF.

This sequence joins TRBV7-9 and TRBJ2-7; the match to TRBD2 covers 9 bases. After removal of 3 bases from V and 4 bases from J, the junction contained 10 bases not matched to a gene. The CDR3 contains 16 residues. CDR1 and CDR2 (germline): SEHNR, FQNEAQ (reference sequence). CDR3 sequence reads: CASSFGRLAVGYEQYF. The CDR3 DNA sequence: TGTGCCAGCAGCTTTGGGCGACTAGCGGTGGGGTACGAGCAGTACTTC.

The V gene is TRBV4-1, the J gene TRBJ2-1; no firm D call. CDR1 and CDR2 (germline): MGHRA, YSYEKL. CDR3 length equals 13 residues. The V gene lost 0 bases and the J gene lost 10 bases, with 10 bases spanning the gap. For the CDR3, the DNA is TGCGCCAGCAGCCAAGATTTTACTACCGAGCAGTTCTTC. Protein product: CASSQDFTTEQFF.

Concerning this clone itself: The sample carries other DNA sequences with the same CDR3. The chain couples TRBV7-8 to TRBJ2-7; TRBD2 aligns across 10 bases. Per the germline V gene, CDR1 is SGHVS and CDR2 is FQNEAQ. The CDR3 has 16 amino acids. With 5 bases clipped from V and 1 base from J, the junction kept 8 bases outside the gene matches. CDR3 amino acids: CASSPGLAGVSYEQYF. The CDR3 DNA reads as TGTGCCAGCAGCCCAGGGCTAGCGGGAGTTTCCTACGAGCAGTACTTC.

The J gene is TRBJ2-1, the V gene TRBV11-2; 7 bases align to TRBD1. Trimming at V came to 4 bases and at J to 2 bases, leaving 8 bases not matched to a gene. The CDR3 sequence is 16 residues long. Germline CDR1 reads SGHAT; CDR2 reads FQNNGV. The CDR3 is CASSSMLDRTYNEQFF. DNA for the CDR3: TGTGCCAGCAGCTCCATGCTGGACAGGACCTACAATGAGCAGTTCTTC.

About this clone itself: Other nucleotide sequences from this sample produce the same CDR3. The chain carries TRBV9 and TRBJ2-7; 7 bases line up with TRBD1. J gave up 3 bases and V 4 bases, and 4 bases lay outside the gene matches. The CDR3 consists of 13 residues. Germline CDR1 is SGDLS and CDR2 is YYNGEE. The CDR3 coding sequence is TGTGCCAGCAGCCCAAGGGACAGCTACGAGCAGTACTTC. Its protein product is CASSPRDSYEQYF.

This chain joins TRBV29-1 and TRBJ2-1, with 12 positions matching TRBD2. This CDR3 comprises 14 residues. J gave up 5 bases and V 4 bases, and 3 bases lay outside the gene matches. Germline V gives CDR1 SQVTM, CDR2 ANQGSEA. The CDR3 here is CSVGLAGGDNEQFF. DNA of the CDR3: TGCAGCGTTGGGCTAGCGGGAGGGGACAATGAGCAGTTCTTC.

The CDR3: CASSPDGAGNTIYF. The CDR3, as DNA: TGTGCCAGTAGTCCCGACGGAGCCGGAAACACCATATATTTT. The rearrangement uses TRBV19 and TRBJ1-3; D is unclear. Germline CDR1 LNHDA, CDR2 SQIVND (reference sequence). CDR3 length: 14 residues. Trimming removed 5 bases from V and 4 bases from J, with 12 bases in between.

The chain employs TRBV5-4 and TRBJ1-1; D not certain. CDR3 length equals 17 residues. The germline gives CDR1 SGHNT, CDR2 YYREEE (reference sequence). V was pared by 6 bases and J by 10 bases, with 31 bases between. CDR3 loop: CASINKNLEGTLEGAFF. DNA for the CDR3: TGTGCCAGCATCAACAAGAACTTGGAGGGCACTCTGGAGGGAGCTTTCTTT.

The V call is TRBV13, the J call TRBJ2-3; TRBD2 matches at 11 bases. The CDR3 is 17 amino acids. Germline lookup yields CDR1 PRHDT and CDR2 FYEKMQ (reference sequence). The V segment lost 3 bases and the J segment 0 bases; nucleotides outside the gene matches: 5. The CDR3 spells CASSFMGTSGSTDTQYF. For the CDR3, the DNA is TGTGCCAGCAGCTTTATGGGGACTAGCGGAAGCACAGATACGCAGTATTTT.

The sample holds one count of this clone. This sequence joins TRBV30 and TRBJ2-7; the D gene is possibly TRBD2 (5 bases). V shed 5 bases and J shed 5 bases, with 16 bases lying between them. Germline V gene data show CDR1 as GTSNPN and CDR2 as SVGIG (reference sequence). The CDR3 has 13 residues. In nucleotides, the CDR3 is TGTGCCTGGGAGGCCGGCGGAGGAGACGAGCAGTACTTC. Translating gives CAWEAGGGDEQYF.

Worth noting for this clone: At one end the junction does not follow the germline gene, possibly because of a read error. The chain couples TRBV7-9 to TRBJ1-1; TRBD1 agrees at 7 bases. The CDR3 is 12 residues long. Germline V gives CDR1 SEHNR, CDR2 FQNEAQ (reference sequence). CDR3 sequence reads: CASSPGQTEAFF. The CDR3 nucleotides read TGTGCCAGCAGTCCGGGACAGACTGAGGCTTTCTTT.

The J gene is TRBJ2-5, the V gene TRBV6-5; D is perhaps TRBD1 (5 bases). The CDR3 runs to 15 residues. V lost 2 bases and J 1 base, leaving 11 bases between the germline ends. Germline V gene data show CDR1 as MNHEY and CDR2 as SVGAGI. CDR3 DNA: TGTGCCAGCAGTTACAGCCAGGGCCTCCAAGAGACCCAGTACTTC. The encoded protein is CASSYSQGLQETQYF.

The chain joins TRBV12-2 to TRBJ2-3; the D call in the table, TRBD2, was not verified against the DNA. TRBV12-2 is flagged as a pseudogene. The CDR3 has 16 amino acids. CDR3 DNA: TGTGCAAGTCCCACGAGGCGACTAGCTCAGGTGGATACGCAGTATTTT. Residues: CASPTRRLAQVDTQYF.

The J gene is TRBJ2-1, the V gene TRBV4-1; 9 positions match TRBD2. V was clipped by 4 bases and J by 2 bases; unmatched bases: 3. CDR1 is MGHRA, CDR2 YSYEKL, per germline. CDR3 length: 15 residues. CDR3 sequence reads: CASSLIAGAYNEQFF. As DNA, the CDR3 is TGCGCCAGCAGCCTAATAGCGGGAGCCTACAATGAGCAGTTCTTC.

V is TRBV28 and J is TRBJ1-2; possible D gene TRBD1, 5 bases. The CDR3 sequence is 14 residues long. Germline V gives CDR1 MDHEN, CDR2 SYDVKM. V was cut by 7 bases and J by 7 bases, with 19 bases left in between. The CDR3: CASTNLGGEVGYTF. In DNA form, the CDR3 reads TGTGCCAGCACCAATCTGGGGGGGGAAGTTGGCTACACCTTC.

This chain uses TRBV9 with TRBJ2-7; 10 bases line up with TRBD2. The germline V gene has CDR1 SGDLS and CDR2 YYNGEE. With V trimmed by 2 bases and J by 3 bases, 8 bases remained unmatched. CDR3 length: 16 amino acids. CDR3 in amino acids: CASSVSGLAESYEQYF. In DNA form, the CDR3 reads TGTGCCAGCAGCGTTTCTGGACTAGCGGAGAGCTACGAGCAGTACTTC.